This is a list of T cell receptor beta chains from one sample in a study of T cell changes during pregnancy in multiple sclerosis. Profiling relied on immunoSEQ multiplex PCR, and the TCRdb table lists in-frame clones only, not all of them. The sample carries 71,000 or so clones, approximately 94% recorded once. The sequencing here drew on peripheral blood, taken in the third trimester of pregnancy. The receptors derive from a female donor with multiple sclerosis, enrolled in a pregnancy study. Each CDR3 is given with its conserved first and last residue. Fields, in order: V gene, CDR3 protein.

V gene: TRBV6-5; CDR3 protein: CASSYEGGTAFF
V gene: TRBV28; CDR3 protein: CASSLPGSSYEQYF
V gene: TRBV19; CDR3 protein: CASSITSGMTDTQYF
V gene: TRBV6-1; CDR3 protein: CASSEGTGYSNQPQHF
V gene: TRBV9; CDR3 protein: CASSAERPGRWETQYF
V gene: TRBV5-6; CDR3 protein: CASSLDGVGGETQYF
V gene: TRBV11-1; CDR3 protein: CASSLSDGGQPQHF
V gene: TRBV4-1; CDR3 protein: CASSQVADYEQYF
V gene: TRBV15; CDR3 protein: CATSSPGKHIQYF
V gene: TRBV28; CDR3 protein: CASRGANQPQHF
V gene: TRBV5-4; CDR3 protein: CASSLAGLTGELFF
V gene: TRBV6-5; CDR3 protein: CASSYSEPGLTQYF
V gene: TRBV7-3; CDR3 protein: CASSLNPGEGNTGELFF
V gene: TRBV4-1; CDR3 protein: CASSQEHRAGMYQPQHF
V gene: TRBV28; CDR3 protein: CASSSRQGYNQPQHF
V gene: TRBV30; CDR3 protein: CAWSRDLNQPQHF
V gene: TRBV9; CDR3 protein: CASSAGGGSTDTQYF
V gene: TRBV4-1; CDR3 protein: CASSQEGAGSSSYNEQFF
V gene: TRBV23-1; CDR3 protein: CASSQSGAEVPEQYF
V gene: TRBV5-1; CDR3 protein: CASSVTSGRMVDEQFF
V gene: TRBV29-1; CDR3 protein: CSVEEDKYGYTF
V gene: TRBV2; CDR3 protein: CASSSPSGSSYNEQFF
V gene: TRBV7-9; CDR3 protein: CASSLAWGQGTSQETQYF
V gene: TRBV30; CDR3 protein: CAWSLGSSGYNEQFF
V gene: TRBV19; CDR3 protein: CASGTGAGDTQYF
V gene: TRBV7-3; CDR3 protein: CASSLGVQGVYEQYF
V gene: TRBV7-2; CDR3 protein: CASSPGQGHQPQHF
V gene: TRBV18; CDR3 protein: CASSPPPLAASYEQYF
V gene: TRBV27; CDR3 protein: CASKNPFTGTDPAFYGYTF
V gene: TRBV28; CDR3 protein: CASSLPGTGNNEQFF
V gene: TRBV27; CDR3 protein: CASSRQGAANEKLFF
V gene: TRBV6-6; CDR3 protein: CASSYVTSGSSYEQYF
V gene: TRBV27; CDR3 protein: CASSFVPDSSYEQYF
V gene: TRBV7-2; CDR3 protein: CADGKRGGDTQYF
V gene: TRBV5-1; CDR3 protein: CASSRRAGAIGELFF
V gene: TRBV4-3; CDR3 protein: CASSQVLGAGTDTQYF
V gene: TRBV7-9; CDR3 protein: CASLSTRGDPNYGYTF
V gene: TRBV6-1; CDR3 protein: CASSEPQFSGNTIYF
V gene: TRBV7-9; CDR3 protein: CASSPGQGSGEQYF
V gene: TRBV5-1; CDR3 protein: CASSLGQGESQPQHF
V gene: TRBV21-1; CDR3 protein: CASSCRGGRNYEQYF
V gene: TRBV4-1; CDR3 protein: CASSQEGTLGYTF
V gene: TRBV6-5; CDR3 protein: CASSYSKDRGWGYTF
V gene: TRBV19; CDR3 protein: CASSIGQGGTDTQYF
V gene: TRBV27; CDR3 protein: CASSPSGGGGAYEQYF
V gene: TRBV27; CDR3 protein: CASSPNYGYTF
V gene: TRBV5-1; CDR3 protein: CASSAQNTEAFF
V gene: TRBV7-6; CDR3 protein: CASSLDGTGQETQYF
V gene: TRBV27; CDR3 protein: CASRPLDRGYGELFF
V gene: TRBV5-8; CDR3 protein: CASSLAATRGNQPQHF
V gene: TRBV27; CDR3 protein: CASSSRLAGGPWNTGELFF
V gene: TRBV19; CDR3 protein: CASSIVPGPGGNQETQYF
V gene: TRBV5-4; CDR3 protein: CASSLLAGAATYNEQFF